The TCR beta chain described here comes from a study of blood T cell repertoires in COVID-19. Looked up from germline, CDR1 is LNHDA and CDR2 is SQIVND (reference sequence). This CDR3 has 13 residues. The ends lost 8 bases at V and 4 bases at J; junction bases unmatched: 5. This clone was found a few times. Libraries were prepared by immunoSEQ multiplex PCR; TCRdb keeps only in-frame clonotypes and omits some of them. The sample records around 150,000 clones, approximately 80% being singletons. Sample: PBMCs or T cells enriched from blood (not recorded which). The V and J genes are TRBV19 and TRBJ1-2; 9 bases are a match to TRBD1. The clonotype comes from a man aged 40-55 years who had recovered from COVID-19. As DNA, the CDR3 is TGTGCCAGTGGGCGGGACAGGGCCTATGGCTACACCTTC. Its translation is CASGRDRAYGYTF. Full variable domain (rest looked up from reference TRBV19 and TRBJ1-2): DGGITQSPKYLFRKEGQNVTLSCEQNLNHDAMYWYRQDPGQGLRLIYYSQIVNDFQKGDIAEGYSVSREKKESFPLTVTSAQKNPTAFYLCASGRDRAYGYTFGSGTRLTVV.